One and the same sample provided the 4 T cell receptor beta chains below, sequenced in a study of T cell responses to AZD1222 COVID-19 vaccine. Produced via immunoSEQ multiplex PCR; TCRdb's table is partial and in-frame only. The profile covers roughly 120,000 clones, with over 75% appearing a single time and 5.5% to 8% taken by the ten largest. Sample: peripheral blood, taken on day 0 of AZD1222 vaccination. Receptors were obtained from an adult in good health.

This clone was seen a single time. This chain joins TRBV6-6 and TRBJ2-5; D ambiguous. The V gene lost 6 bases and the J gene lost 7 bases, with 12 bases spanning the gap. The germline CDR1 and CDR2 sequences are MNHNY and SVGAGI (reference sequence). CDR3 length equals 12 residues. The CDR3 bases are TGTGCCAGCAGAGCGACTGTGGGGACCCAGTACTTC. Protein: CASRATVGTQYF.

This clone was detected once. The V call is TRBV6-5, the J call TRBJ2-1; the match to TRBD1 covers 7 bases. The V segment lost 0 bases and the J segment 3 bases; nucleotides outside the gene matches: 2. Per the germline V gene, CDR1 is MNHEY and CDR2 is SVGAGI. The CDR3 covers 15 residues. The CDR3 spells CASSYSAGGYNEQFF. The CDR3, as DNA: TGTGCCAGCAGTTACTCGGCAGGGGGCTACAATGAGCAGTTCTTC.

This clone was counted a single time. The chain has TRBV27 and TRBJ1-2; D is unresolved. Looked up from germline, CDR1 is MNHEY and CDR2 is SMNVEV (reference sequence). CDR3 length equals 13 residues. V shed 6 bases and J shed 7 bases, with 15 bases lying between them. The CDR3 DNA follows: TGTGCCAGCAGCTATACCGCGCTCGGTGGCTACACCTTC. Its protein product is CASSYTALGGYTF.

The rearrangement joins TRBV12-5 to TRBJ1-2; D gene ambiguous. CDR1 and CDR2 (germline): LGHNT, FRNRAP. V was clipped by 10 bases and J by 0 bases, with 6 bases between them. The CDR3 covers 11 residues. The CDR3 nucleotides read TGTGCTACGGGAGCTAACTATGGCTACACCTTC. Translated: CATGANYGYTF.